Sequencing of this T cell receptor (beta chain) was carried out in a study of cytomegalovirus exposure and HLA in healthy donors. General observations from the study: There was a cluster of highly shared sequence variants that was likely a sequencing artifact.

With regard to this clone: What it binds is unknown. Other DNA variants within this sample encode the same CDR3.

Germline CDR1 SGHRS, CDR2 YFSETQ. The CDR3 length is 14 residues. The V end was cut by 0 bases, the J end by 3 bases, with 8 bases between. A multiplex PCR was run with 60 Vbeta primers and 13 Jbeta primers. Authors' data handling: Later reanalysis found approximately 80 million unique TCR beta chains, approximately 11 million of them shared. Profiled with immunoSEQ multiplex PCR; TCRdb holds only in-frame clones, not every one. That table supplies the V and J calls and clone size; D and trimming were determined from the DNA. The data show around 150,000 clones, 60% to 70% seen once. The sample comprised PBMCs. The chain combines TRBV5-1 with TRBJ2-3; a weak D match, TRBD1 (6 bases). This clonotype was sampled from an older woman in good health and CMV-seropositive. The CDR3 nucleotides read TGCGCCAGCAGCTTGGTCCAGGGGACAGATACGCAGTATTTT. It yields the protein CASSLVQGTDTQYF.